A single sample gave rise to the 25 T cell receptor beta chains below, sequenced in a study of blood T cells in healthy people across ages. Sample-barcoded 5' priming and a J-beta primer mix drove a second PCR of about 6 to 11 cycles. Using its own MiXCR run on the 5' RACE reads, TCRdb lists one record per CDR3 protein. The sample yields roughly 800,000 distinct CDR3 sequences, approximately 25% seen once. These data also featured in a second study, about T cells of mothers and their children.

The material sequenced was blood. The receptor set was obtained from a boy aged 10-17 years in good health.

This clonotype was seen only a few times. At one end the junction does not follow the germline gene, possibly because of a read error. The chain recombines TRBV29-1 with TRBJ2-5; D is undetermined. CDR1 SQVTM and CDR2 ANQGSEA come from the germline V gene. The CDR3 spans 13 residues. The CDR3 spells CSVEDQLQETRYF. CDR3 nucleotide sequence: TGCAGCGTTGAAGACCAGCTCCAAGAGACCCGGTACTTC.

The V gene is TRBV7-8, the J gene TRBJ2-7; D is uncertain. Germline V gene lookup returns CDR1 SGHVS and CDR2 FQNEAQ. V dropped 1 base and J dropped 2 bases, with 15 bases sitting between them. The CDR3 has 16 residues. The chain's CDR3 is CASSLGGKYLTYEQYF. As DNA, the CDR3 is TGTGCCAGCAGCTTAGGTGGAAAGTATCTTACCTACGAGCAGTACTTC.

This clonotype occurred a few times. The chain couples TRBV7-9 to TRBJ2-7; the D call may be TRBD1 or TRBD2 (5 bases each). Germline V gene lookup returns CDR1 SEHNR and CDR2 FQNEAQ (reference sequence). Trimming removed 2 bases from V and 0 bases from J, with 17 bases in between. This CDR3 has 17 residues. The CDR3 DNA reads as TGTGCCAGCAGCTTAATCCCCTCGGGGCCAAGCTCCTACGAGCAGTACTTC. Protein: CASSLIPSGPSSYEQYF.

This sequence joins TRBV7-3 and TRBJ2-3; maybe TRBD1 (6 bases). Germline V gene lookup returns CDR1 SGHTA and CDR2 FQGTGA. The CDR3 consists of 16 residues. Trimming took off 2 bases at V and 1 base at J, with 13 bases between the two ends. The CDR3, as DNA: TGTGCCAGCAGCTTAGGTTTAGGGGGAGGCACAGATACGCAGTATTTT. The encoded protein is CASSLGLGGGTDTQYF.

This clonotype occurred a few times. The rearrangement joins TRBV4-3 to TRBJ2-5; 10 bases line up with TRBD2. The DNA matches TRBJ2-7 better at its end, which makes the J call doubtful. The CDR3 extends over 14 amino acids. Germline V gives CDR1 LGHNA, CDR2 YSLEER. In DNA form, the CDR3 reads TGCGCCAGCAGCCATAGCGGGGGGTCCTACGAGCAGTACTTC. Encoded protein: CASSHSGGSYEQYF.

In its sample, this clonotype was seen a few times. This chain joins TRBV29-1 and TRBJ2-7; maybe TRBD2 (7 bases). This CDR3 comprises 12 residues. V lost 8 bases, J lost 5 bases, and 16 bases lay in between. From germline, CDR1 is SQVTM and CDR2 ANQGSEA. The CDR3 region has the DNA TGCAGCTGTAAGGGGGGAGGGAACGAGCAGTACTTC. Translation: CSCKGGGNEQYF.

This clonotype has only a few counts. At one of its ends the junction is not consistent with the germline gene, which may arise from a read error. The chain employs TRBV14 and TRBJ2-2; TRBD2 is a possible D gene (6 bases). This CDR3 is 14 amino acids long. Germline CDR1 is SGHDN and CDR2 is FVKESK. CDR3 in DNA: TGTGCCAGCAGCCAATGGGGGGTCACCGGGGAGTTGTTTTTT. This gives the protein CASSQWGVTGELFF. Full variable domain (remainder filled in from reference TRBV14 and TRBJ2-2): EAGVTQFPSHSVIEKGQTVTLRCDPISGHDNLYWYRRVMGKEIKFLLHFVKESKQDESGMPNNRFLAERTGGTYSTLKVQPAELEDSGVYFCASSQWGVTGELFFGEGSRLTVL.

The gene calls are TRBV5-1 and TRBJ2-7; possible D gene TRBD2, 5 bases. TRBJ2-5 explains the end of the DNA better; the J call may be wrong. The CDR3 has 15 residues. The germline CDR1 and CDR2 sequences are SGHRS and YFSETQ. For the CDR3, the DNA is TGCGCCAGCAGCTTGGATGGAGGTGGGGTAGAGACCCAGTACTTC. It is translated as CASSLDGGGVETQYF.

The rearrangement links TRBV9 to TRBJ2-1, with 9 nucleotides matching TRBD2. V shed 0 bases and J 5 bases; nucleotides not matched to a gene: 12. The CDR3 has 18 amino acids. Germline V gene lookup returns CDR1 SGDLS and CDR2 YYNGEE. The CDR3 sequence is CASSVGLAGARVDNEQFF. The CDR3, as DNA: TGTGCCAGCAGCGTAGGGTTAGCGGGGGCTCGGGTGGACAATGAGCAGTTCTTC.

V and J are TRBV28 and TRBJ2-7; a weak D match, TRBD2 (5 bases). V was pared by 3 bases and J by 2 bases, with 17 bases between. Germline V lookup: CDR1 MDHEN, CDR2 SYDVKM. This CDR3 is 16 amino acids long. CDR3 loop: CASSFLAGSITYEQYF. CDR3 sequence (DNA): TGTGCCAGCAGTTTCCTCGCTGGGAGTATTACCTACGAGCAGTACTTC. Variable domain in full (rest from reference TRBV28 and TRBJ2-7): DVKVTQSSRYLVKRTGEKVFLECVQDMDHENMFWYRQDPGLGLRLIYFSYDVKMKEKGDIPEGYSVSREKKERFSLILESASTNQTSMYLCASSFLAGSITYEQYFGPGTRLTVT.

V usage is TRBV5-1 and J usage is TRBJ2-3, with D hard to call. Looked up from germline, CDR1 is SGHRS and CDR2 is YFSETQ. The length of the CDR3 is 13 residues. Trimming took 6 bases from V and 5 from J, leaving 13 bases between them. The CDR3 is CASTNPFVDTQYF. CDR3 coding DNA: TGCGCCAGCACCAACCCCTTCGTAGATACGCAGTATTTT.

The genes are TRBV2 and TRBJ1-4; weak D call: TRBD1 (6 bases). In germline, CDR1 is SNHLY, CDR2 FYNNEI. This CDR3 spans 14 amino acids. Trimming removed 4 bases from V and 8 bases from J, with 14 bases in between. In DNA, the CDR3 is TGTGCCAGCAGTGGGACAGCCTCCGGGGAAAAACTGTTTTTT. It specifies CASSGTASGEKLFF. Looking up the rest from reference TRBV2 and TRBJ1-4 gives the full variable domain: EPEVTQTPSHQVTQMGQEVILRCVPISNHLYFYWYRQILGQKVEFLVSFYNNEISEKSEIFDDQFSVERPDGSNFTLKIRSTKLEDSAMYFCASSGTASGEKLFFGSGTQLSVL.

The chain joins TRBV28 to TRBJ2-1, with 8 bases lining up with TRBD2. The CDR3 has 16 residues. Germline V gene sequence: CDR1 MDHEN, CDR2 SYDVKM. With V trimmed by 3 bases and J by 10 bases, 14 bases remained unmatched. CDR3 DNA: TGTGCCAGCAGTTTCGGGGGGGGAGCCCCGCATTCGGAGCAGTTCTTC. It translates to CASSFGGGAPHSEQFF.

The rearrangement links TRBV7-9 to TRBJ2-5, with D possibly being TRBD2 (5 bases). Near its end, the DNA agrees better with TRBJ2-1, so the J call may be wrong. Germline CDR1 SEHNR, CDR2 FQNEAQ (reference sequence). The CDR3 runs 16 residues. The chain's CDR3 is CASSPRLAYGGHEQFF. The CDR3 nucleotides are TGTGCCAGCAGCCCAAGACTTGCTTACGGAGGCCATGAGCAGTTCTTC.

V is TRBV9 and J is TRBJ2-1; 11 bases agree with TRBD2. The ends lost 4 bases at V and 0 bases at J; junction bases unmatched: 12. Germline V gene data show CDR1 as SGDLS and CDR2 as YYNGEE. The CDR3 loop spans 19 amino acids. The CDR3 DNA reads TGTGCCAGCAGCCCAATTACAACTAGCGGGAGACGCTCCTACAATGAGCAGTTCTTC. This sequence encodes CASSPITTSGRRSYNEQFF.

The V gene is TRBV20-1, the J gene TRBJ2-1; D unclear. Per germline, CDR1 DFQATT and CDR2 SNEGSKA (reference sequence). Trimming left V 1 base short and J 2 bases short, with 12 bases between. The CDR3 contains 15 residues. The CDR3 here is CSARVLTKAYNEQFF. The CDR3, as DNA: TGCAGTGCTAGAGTATTGACCAAGGCCTACAATGAGCAGTTCTTC.

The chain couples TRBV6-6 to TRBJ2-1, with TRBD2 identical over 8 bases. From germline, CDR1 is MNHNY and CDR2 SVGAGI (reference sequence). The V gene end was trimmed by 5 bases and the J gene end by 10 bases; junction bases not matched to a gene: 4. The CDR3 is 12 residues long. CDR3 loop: CASSVSGVEQFF. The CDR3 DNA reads TGTGCCAGCAGTGTTAGCGGGGTGGAGCAGTTCTTC.

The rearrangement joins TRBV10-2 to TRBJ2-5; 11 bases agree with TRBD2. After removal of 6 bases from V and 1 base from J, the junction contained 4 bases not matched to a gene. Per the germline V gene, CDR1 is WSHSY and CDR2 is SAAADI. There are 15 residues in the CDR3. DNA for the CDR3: TGCGCCAGCAGACAGACTAGCGGGGTCCAAGAGACCCAGTACTTC. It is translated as CASRQTSGVQETQYF.

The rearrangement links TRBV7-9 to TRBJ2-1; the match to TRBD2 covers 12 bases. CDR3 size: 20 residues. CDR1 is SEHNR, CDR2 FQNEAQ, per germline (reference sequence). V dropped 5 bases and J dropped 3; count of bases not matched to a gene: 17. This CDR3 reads CASSTSRGRLAGVSYNEQFF. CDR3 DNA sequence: TGTGCCAGCAGCACTAGCCGCGGCCGACTAGCGGGAGTGAGCTACAATGAGCAGTTCTTC.

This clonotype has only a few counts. The chain's CDR3 is CASSLVAGEEETQYF. Here the CDR3 DNA reads TGTGCCAGCAGCTTAGTAGCGGGGGAGGAAGAGACCCAGTACTTC. V and J are TRBV7-2 and TRBJ2-5, with TRBD2 identical over 9 bases. Germline loops: CDR1 SGHTA, CDR2 FQGNSA. V dropped 1 base and J dropped 3; count of bases not matched to a gene: 3. This CDR3 spans 15 amino acids.

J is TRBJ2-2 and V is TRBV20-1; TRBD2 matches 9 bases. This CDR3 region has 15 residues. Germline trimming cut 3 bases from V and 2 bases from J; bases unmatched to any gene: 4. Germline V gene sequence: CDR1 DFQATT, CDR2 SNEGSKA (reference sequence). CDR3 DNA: TGCAGTGCTAGTTATAGCGGGAGAAACACCGGGGAGCTGTTTTTT. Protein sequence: CSASYSGRNTGELFF.

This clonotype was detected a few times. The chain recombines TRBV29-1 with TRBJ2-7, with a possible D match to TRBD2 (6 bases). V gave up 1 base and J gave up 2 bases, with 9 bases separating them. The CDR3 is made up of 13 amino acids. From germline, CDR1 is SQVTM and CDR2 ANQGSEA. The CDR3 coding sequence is TGCAGCGTTGAAGTTAGCGGAACCTACGAGCAGTACTTC. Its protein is CSVEVSGTYEQYF.

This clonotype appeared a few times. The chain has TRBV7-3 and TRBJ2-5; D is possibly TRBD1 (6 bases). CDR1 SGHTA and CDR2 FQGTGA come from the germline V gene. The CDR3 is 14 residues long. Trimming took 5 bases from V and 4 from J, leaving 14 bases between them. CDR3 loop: CASSARQDPETQYF. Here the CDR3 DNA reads TGTGCCAGCAGCGCGAGACAGGACCCAGAGACCCAGTACTTC.

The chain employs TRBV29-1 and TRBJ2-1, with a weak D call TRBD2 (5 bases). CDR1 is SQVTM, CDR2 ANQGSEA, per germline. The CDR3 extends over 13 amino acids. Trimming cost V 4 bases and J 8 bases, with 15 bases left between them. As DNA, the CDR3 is TGCAGCGTTGGGGAGCCGCAGTATTATGAGCAGTTCTTC. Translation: CSVGEPQYYEQFF.

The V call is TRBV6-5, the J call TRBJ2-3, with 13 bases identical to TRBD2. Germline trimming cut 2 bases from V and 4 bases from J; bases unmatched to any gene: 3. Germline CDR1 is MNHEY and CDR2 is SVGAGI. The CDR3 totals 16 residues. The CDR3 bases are TGTGCCAGCAGTTACGGACTAGCGGGGGTGGCAGATACGCAGTATTTT. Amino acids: CASSYGLAGVADTQYF.